What follows describes a single T cell receptor beta chain. The source of the sample is a study of blood T cell repertoires in COVID-19. For the study at large: Italy, Spain and the United States were the sources of the convalescent and acute COVID-19 samples.

The V gene end was trimmed by 4 bases and the J gene end by 3 bases; junction bases not matched to a gene: 2. The length of the CDR3 is 15 residues. Looked up from germline, CDR1 is KGHSH and CDR2 is LQKENI. The protocol was immunoSEQ multiplex PCR, while the TCRdb copy is restricted to in-frame clones and leaves out a portion. The sample lists 80,000 to 100,000 clones, 65% to 90% occurring once. The rearrangement links TRBV18 to TRBJ2-2; TRBD1 matches at 10 bases. The receptor was derived from a man between 65 and 85 years old with active or convalescent COVID-19. Sequenced input: peripheral blood. The CDR3 reads CASSLGQGDTGELFF. As DNA, the CDR3 is TGTGCCAGCTCACTAGGACAGGGGGACACCGGGGAGCTGTTTTTT.